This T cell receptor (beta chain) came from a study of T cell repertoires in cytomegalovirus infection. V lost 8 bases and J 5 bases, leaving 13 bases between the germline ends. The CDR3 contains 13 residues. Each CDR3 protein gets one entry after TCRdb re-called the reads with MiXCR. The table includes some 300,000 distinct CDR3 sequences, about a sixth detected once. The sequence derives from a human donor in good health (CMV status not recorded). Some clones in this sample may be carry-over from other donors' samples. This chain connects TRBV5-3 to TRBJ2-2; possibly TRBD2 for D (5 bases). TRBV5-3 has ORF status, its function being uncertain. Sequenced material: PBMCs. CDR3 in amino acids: CASKDGKTGELFF. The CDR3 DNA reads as TGTGCCAGCAAAGACGGGAAAACCGGGGAGCTGTTTTTT.